This T cell receptor (beta chain) was profiled in a study of human T cells and chemical hapten exposure. A single record per CDR3 protein comes from TCRdb applying MiXCR to the RACE reads. The sample includes about 82,000 distinct CDR3 sequences, around a tenth seen only once; the top ten take about 4%. Time point meaning: patch test 1, 2 weeks after DPC sensitization. Stated treatment: therapeutic diphenylcyclopropenone sensitization with weekly scalp DPC. In this sample, this clonotype turned up many times. This material consisted of whole blood, taken in connection with sensitization to the hapten diphenylcyclopropenone (DPC). The TCR comes from a woman between 45 and 65 years old with alopecia areata. Some clones in this sample may be carry-over from other donors' samples.

CDR3 loop: CASSQSPGEQFF. The CDR3 DNA reads TGTGCCAGCAGCCAATCCCCCGGCGAGCAGTTCTTC. This chain joins TRBV12-3 or TRBV12-4 and TRBJ2-1, with unresolved D. This CDR3 region has 12 residues. V lost 6 bases to trimming and J lost 10 bases, with 13 bases between them.